This T cell receptor beta chain is drawn from a study of T cell repertoires in cytomegalovirus infection. Study results and caveats: Clonotypes of TCR beta that were HLA-C-restricted and CMV-specific dominated the ex vivo response.

Each CDR3 protein gets one entry after TCRdb re-called the reads with MiXCR. The data contain about 770,000 distinct CDR3 sequences, approximately 32% of them singletons. Germline V CDR1 and CDR2: LGHDT, YNNKEL (reference sequence). The CDR3 is 14 residues long. V lost 6 bases, J lost 1 base, and 12 bases lay in between. This clonotype was recorded at least ten times. The target antigen is unknown. The TCR was taken from a human donor in good health (CMV status not recorded). Some clones in this sample may be carry-over from other donors' samples. The sample was cultured CD8+ T cells from PBMCs, taken from culture after CMV antigen stimulation. The chain combines TRBV3-1 with TRBJ1-1; weak D call: TRBD1 (5 bases). The DNA of the CDR3 is TGTGCCAGCAGTCCGACGACAGAGAACACTGAAGCTTTCTTT. This translates into CASSPTTENTEAFF.